A single sample is the source of the 6 T cell receptor beta chains below, sequenced in a study of cytomegalovirus exposure and HLA in healthy donors. Primers for the PCR totalled 60 Vbeta and 13 Jbeta. TCRdb keeps only in-frame clones here, not all; method: immunoSEQ multiplex PCR. Of some 190,000 clones listed, around 80% are singletons. Sequencing was carried out using PBMCs. All receptors come from a man aged 18-30 years in good health and CMV-seronegative.

V and J are TRBV7-6 and TRBJ2-3; tentative D call: TRBD1 (6 bases). With 5 bases removed from V and 0 bases from J, the gap between germline ends came to 18 bases. The germline V gene encodes CDR1 SGHVS and CDR2 FNYEAQ. This CDR3 has 17 residues. CDR3 bases: TGTGCCAGCAGCGGATATATGGGGGCGCCGAGCACAGATACGCAGTATTTT. This gives the protein CASSGYMGAPSTDTQYF.

The rearrangement links TRBV7-2 to TRBJ2-7; D gene ambiguous. The germline CDR1 and CDR2 sequences are SGHTA and FQGNSA. V gave up 5 bases and J gave up 0 bases, with 8 bases separating them. The CDR3 runs 13 residues. The CDR3 coding sequence is TGTGCCAGCAGCCCGAGGAGCTCCTACGAGCAGTACTTC. Translation: CASSPRSSYEQYF.

A few counts support this clone. The rearrangement joins TRBV15 to TRBJ2-7; TRBD1 matches 10 bases. The germline V gene has CDR1 LNHNV and CDR2 YYDKDF (reference sequence). This CDR3 has 14 residues. The J segment lost 5 bases and the V segment lost 4 bases, leaving 5 bases of the junction unmatched. The CDR3 DNA reads TGTGCCACCAGCATAGGACAGGGGGTGGACGAGCAGTACTTC. This translates into CATSIGQGVDEQYF. The entire variable domain, with the rest obtained from reference TRBV15 and TRBJ2-7, is as follows: DAMVIQNPRYQVTQFGKPVTLSCSQTLNHNVMYWYQQKSSQAPKLLFHYYDKDFNNEADTPDNFQSRRPNTSFCFLDIRSPGLGDTAMYLCATSIGQGVDEQYFGPGTRLTVT.

The V and J genes are TRBV5-1 and TRBJ2-7, with D possibly TRBD2 on 5 matching bases. CDR3 size: 14 residues. The V gene's germline CDR1 is SGHRS and CDR2 YFSETQ. V lost 3 bases and J lost 0, with 10 bases in between. The DNA of the CDR3 is TGCGCCAGCAGCTATGAGGGTTACTCCTACGAGCAGTACTTC. Its protein is CASSYEGYSYEQYF.

The chain is built from TRBV5-1 and TRBJ2-1; 15 bases agree with TRBD2. Trimming removed 4 bases from V and 7 bases from J; junction bases left unmatched: 6. CDR1 is SGHRS, CDR2 YFSETQ, per germline. The CDR3 loop spans 16 amino acids. CDR3 residues: CASSIIGTSGGNEQFF. In nucleotides, the CDR3 is TGCGCCAGCAGCATTATCGGGACTAGCGGGGGGAATGAGCAGTTCTTC. Using reference TRBV5-1 and TRBJ2-1 for the parts outside the CDR3, the full variable domain is KAGVTQTPRYLIKTRGQQVTLSCSPISGHRSVSWYQQTPGQGLQFLFEYFSETQRNKGNFPGRFSGRQFSNSRSEMNVSTLELGDSALYLCASSIIGTSGGNEQFFGPGTRLTVL.

The gene calls are TRBV4-2 and TRBJ1-1, with TRBD1 matching 8 bases. The CDR3 is 14 residues long. Germline lookup yields CDR1 LGHNA and CDR2 YNFKEQ. V lost 0 bases to trimming and J lost 7 bases; unmatched junction nucleotides: 4. CDR3 residues: CASSQDGQGGEAFF. DNA for the CDR3: TGTGCCAGCAGCCAAGATGGACAGGGCGGTGAAGCTTTCTTT.